Listed here are 8 T cell receptor beta chains from one sample, sequenced in a study of blood T cell repertoires in COVID-19. Clones were read by immunoSEQ multiplex PCR, and TCRdb kept only the in-frame ones, dropping some. This sample yields 200,000 to 300,000 clones, of which over 90% are seen a single time; about 0.8% belongs to the top ten. Sequencing was carried out using peripheral blood. The receptors here all came from a man aged 30-40 years with COVID-19, enrolled during active disease.

J is TRBJ2-1 and V is TRBV27; D gene unclear. This CDR3 comprises 14 residues. V gave up 8 bases and J gave up 7 bases, with 18 bases separating them. Germline CDR1 and CDR2: MNHEY and SMNVEV (reference sequence). CDR3 nucleotides: TGTGCCAGCGCTCCCGGCGGTCTGAGGAATGAGCAGTTCTTC. Translation: CASAPGGLRNEQFF.

The rearrangement links TRBV5-1 to TRBJ2-1; 11 bases align to TRBD1. In germline, CDR1 is SGHRS, CDR2 YFSETQ. This CDR3 comprises 14 residues. Trimming took 5 bases from V and 8 from J; bases not matched to a gene: 6. Here the CDR3 reads CASRRTGGSDEQFF. In DNA, the CDR3 is TGCGCCAGCAGGAGGACAGGGGGCTCTGATGAGCAGTTCTTC.

The V call is TRBV11-1, the J call TRBJ2-7, with a tentative D call TRBD2 (5 bases). Germline V gene lookup returns CDR1 SGHAT and CDR2 FQDESV (reference sequence). This CDR3 contains 15 residues. The V gene lost 3 bases and the J gene lost 3 bases, with 15 bases spanning the gap. The CDR3 region has the DNA TGTGCCAGCAGCTTTACGGGGAATCAAGGCTACGAGCAGTACTTC. Translating gives CASSFTGNQGYEQYF. Full variable domain (missing parts from reference TRBV11-1 and TRBJ2-7): EAEVAQSPRYKITEKSQAVAFWCDPISGHATLYWYRQILGQGPELLVQFQDESVVDDSQLPKDRFSAERLKGVDSTLKIQPAELGDSAMYLCASSFTGNQGYEQYFGPGTRLTVT.

This sequence joins TRBV6-5 and TRBJ2-3; 8 bases align to TRBD1. Germline V gene data show CDR1 as MNHEY and CDR2 as SVGAGI. V lost 6 bases to trimming and J lost 3 bases; unmatched junction nucleotides: 2. The CDR3 has 13 amino acids. CDR3 region: CASSRTGTDTQYF. Written as DNA, the CDR3 is TGTGCCAGCAGCCGGACAGGGACAGATACGCAGTATTTT.

Here the CDR3 DNA reads TGCGCCAGCAGAAGACAGGGGAACACTGAAGCTTTCTTT. This gives the protein CASRRQGNTEAFF. The chain employs TRBV10-2 and TRBJ1-1, with TRBD1 identical over 7 bases. Looked up from germline, CDR1 is WSHSY and CDR2 is SAAADI. V dropped 6 bases and J dropped 1; count of bases not matched to a gene: 2. The CDR3 is 13 amino acids.

Worth noting for this clone: Other DNA sequences in the sample encode the same CDR3. As DNA, the CDR3 is TGTGCCAGCAGTTACTCCGACAGTAGCAATCAGCCCCAGCATTTT. This encodes CASSYSDSSNQPQHF. This chain joins TRBV6-5 and TRBJ1-5, with D possibly matching TRBD1 (5 bases). Between the trimmed V and J ends, which lost 0 bases and 0 bases, there was a span of 6 bases. This CDR3 has 15 residues. The germline gives CDR1 MNHEY, CDR2 SVGAGI.

The rearrangement uses TRBV19 and TRBJ1-5; possibly TRBD1 for D (6 bases). CDR3 length equals 17 residues. Germline CDR1 reads LNHDA; CDR2 reads SQIVND (reference sequence). V was shortened by 2 bases and J by 4 bases, with 18 bases between the two germline ends. CDR3 nucleotide sequence: TGTGCCAGTAGTATATCAAGTACAGGGATGGGGAATCAGCCCCAGCATTTT. Translating gives CASSISSTGMGNQPQHF.

This chain joins TRBV2 and TRBJ2-5; a possible D gene is TRBD2 (6 bases). V was clipped by 6 bases and J by 4 bases, with 12 bases between them. The germline V gene has CDR1 SNHLY and CDR2 FYNNEI. There are 13 residues in the CDR3. The chain's CDR3 is CASRRDPGETQYF. In DNA, the CDR3 is TGTGCCAGCAGGCGGGACCCTGGAGAGACCCAGTACTTC.